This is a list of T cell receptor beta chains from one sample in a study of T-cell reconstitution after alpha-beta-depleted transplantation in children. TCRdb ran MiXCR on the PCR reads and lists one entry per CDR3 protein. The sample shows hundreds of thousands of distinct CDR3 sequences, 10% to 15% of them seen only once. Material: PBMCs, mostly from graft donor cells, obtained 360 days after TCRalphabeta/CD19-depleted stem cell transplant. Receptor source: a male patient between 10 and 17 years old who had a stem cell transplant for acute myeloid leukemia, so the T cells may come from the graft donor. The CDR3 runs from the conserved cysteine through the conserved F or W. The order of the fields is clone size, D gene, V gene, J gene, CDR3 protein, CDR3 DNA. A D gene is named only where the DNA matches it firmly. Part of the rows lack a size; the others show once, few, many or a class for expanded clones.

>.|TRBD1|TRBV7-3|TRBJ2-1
CASSLKGTGATSYNEQFF
TGTGCCAGCAGCTTAAAAGGGACAGGGGCCACCTCCTACAATGAGCAGTTCTTC
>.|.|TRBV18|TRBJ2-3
CASSLRWQDTQYF
TGTGCCAGCTCACTTAGGTGGCAAGATACGCAGTATTTT
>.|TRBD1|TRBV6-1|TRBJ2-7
CASSPRQGVLYEQYF
TGTGCCAGCAGTCCCCGACAGGGGGTTCTCTACGAGCAGTACTTC
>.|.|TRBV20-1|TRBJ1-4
CSVTILRGAAVPTNEKLFF
TGCAGCGTTACTATTTTACGGGGGGCGGCAGTCCCAACTAATGAAAAACTGTTTTTT
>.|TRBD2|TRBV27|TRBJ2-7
CASKYLTSGPPYEQYF
TGTGCCAGCAAATATCTTACTAGCGGTCCACCATACGAGCAGTACTTC
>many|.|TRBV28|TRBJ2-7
CASSLQSSYEQYF
TGTGCCAGCAGTTTGCAGAGCTCCTACGAGCAGTACTTC
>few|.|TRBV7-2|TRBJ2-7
CASSLVGQRGVGYEQYF
TGTGCCAGCAGCTTAGTGGGACAGAGGGGGGTAGGGTACGAGCAGTACTTC
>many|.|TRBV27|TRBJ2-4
CASSLGKAVGIQYF
TGTGCCAGCAGTTTAGGGAAGGCCGTGGGCATTCAGTACTTC
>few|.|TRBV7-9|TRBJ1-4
CASSPPPDATNEKLFF
TGTGCCAGCAGCCCTCCCCCTGACGCAACTAATGAAAAACTGTTTTTT
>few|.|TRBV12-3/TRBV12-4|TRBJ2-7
CASSLAPRGANIYEQYF
TGTGCCAGCAGTTTAGCGCCCCGGGGGGCCAATATCTACGAGCAGTACTTC
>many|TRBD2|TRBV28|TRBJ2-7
CASRFSGIASYEQYF
TGTGCCAGCAGGTTTAGCGGGATAGCCTCCTACGAGCAGTACTTC
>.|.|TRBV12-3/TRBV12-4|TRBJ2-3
CASSFLGLAASDTQYF
TGTGCCAGCAGTTTCCTGGGACTTGCCGCGTCTGATACGCAGTATTTT
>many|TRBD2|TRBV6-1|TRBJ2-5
CASSTPRGDETQYF
TGTGCCAGCAGTACGCCCCGGGGGGACGAGACCCAGTACTTC
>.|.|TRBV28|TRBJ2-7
CATPGGPYEQYF
TGTGCTACCCCCGGGGGCCCCTACGAGCAGTACTTC
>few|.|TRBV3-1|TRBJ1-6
CASSPLMDTFNSPLHF
TGTGCCAGCAGCCCGTTAATGGACACCTTTAATTCACCCCTCCACTTT
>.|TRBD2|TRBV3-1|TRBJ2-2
CASSARSGLITGELFF
TGTGCCAGCAGCGCACGTAGCGGGTTAATCACCGGGGAGCTGTTTTTT
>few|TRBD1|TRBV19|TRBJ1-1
CASRRTGGTEAFF
TGTGCCAGTAGAAGGACAGGGGGCACTGAAGCTTTCTTT
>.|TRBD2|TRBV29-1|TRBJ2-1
CSVQLAGADNEQFF
TGCAGCGTTCAGCTAGCGGGAGCGGACAATGAGCAGTTCTTC
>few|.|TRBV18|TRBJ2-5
CASSPRDTAYQETQYF
TGTGCCAGCTCACCACGGGATACAGCTTACCAAGAGACCCAGTACTTC
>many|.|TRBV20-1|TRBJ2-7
CSANRLTGEQYF
TGCAGTGCTAACCGGCTCACGGGAGAGCAGTACTTC
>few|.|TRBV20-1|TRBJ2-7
CSASVRDYEQYF
TGCAGTGCTAGTGTCCGGGACTACGAGCAGTACTTC
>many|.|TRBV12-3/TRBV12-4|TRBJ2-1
CASSFSTTPYNEQFF
TGTGCCAGCAGTTTCTCGACAACCCCCTACAATGAGCAGTTCTTC
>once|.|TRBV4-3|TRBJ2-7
CASSQEAVDYEQYF
TGCGCCAGCAGCCAAGAAGCTGTGGACTACGAGCAGTACTTC
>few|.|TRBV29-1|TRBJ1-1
CSVGGGTGWRNTEAFF
TGCAGCGTGGGGGGGGGAACAGGGTGGAGGAACACTGAAGCTTTCTTT
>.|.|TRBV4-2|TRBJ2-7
CASSQDPRTTREQYF
TGTGCCAGCAGCCAAGATCCCCGGACCACGAGGGAGCAGTACTTC
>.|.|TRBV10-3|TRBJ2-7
CAISALDYEQYF
TGTGCCATCAGCGCCCTTGACTACGAGCAGTACTTC
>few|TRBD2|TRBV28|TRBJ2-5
CASSLSVAGVGKTQYF
TGTGCCAGCAGTTTATCGGTAGCGGGAGTTGGGAAGACCCAGTACTTC
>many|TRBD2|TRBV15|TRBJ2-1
CATSRDSGLEFSYNEQFF
TGTGCCACCAGCAGAGATTCCGGACTAGAATTTTCCTACAATGAGCAGTTCTTC
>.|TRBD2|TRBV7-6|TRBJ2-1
CASSPGLAGGSTYNEQFF
TGTGCCAGCAGCCCAGGACTAGCGGGTGGGTCCACCTACAATGAGCAGTTCTTC
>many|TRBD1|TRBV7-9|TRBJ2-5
CASSLTGQGVETQYF
TGTGCCAGCAGCCTAACCGGACAGGGTGTAGAGACCCAGTACTTC
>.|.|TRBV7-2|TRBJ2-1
CASSLVGRSWQFF
TGTGCCAGCAGCTTAGTGGGCCGATCGTGGCAGTTCTTC